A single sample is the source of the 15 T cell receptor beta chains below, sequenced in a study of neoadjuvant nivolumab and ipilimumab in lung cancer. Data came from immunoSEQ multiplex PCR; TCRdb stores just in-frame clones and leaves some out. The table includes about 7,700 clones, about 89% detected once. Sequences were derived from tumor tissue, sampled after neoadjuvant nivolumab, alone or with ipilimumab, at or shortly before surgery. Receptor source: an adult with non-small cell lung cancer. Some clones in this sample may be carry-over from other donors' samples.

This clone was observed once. In DNA form, the CDR3 reads TGTGCCAGCAGCCCAGGGGCTAGCCAGGGAGTTTCAGAGACCCAGTACTTC. Protein sequence: CASSPGASQGVSETQYF. J is TRBJ2-5 and V is TRBV7-9; D may be TRBD1 (6 bases). Germline CDR1 is SEHNR and CDR2 is FQNEAQ (reference sequence). The CDR3 contains 17 residues. Trimming pared 5 bases from V and 4 bases from J, leaving 23 bases between.

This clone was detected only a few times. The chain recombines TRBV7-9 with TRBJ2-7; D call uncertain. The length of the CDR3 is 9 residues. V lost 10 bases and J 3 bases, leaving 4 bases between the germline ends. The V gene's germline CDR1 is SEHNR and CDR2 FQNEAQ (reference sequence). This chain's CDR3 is CATIYEQYF. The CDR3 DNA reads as TGTGCCACCATCTACGAGCAGTACTTC.

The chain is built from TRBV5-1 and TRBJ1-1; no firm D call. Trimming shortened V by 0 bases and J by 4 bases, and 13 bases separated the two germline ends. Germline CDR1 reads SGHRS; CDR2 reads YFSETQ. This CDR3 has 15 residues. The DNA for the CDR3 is TGCGCCAGCAGCTTGGCGGCCCCCTCGAGCACTGAAGCTTTCTTT. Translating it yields CASSLAAPSSTEAFF.

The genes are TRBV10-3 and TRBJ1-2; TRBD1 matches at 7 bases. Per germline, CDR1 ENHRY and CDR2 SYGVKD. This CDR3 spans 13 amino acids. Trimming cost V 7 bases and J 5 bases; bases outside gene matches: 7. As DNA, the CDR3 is TGTGCCATCAATAGCGGACAGGTTTATGGCTACACCTTC. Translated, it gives CAINSGQVYGYTF.

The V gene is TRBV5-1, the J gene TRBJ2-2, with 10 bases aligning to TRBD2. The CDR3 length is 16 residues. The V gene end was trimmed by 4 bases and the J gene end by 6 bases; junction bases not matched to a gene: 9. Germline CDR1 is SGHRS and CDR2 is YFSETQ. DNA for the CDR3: TGCGCCAGCAGCGAGAGGGCTAGCGGGAGAGCCGGGGAGCTGTTTTTT. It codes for CASSERASGRAGELFF.

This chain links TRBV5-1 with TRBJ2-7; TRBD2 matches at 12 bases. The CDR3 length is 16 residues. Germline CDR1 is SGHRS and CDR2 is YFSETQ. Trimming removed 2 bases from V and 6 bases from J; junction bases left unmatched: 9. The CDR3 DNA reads TGCGCCAGCAGCTTTTTGGAGCTAGCGGGAGGGCTCGAGCAGTACTTC. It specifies CASSFLELAGGLEQYF.

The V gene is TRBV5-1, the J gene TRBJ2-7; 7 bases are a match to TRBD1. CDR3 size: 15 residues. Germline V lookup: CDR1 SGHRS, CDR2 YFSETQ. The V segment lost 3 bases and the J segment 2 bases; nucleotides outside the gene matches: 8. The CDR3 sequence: CASSSSGTVTYEQYF. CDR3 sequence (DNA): TGCGCCAGCAGCTCATCCGGGACAGTCACCTACGAGCAGTACTTC.

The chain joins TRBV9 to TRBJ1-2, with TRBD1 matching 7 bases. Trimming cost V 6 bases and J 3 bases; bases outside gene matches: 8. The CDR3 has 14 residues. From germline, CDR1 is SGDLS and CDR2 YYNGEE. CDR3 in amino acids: CASTIGGTDYGYTF. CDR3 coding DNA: TGTGCCAGCACCATCGGCGGGACAGACTATGGCTACACCTTC.

The chain's CDR3 is CASSVGGIETQYF. The CDR3 DNA is TGTGCCAGCAGCGTTGGGGGGATTGAGACCCAGTACTTC. V usage is TRBV9 and J usage is TRBJ2-5; weak D call: TRBD2 (6 bases). The germline V gene has CDR1 SGDLS and CDR2 YYNGEE. This CDR3 region has 13 residues. Trimming left V 2 bases short and J 5 bases short, with 10 bases between.

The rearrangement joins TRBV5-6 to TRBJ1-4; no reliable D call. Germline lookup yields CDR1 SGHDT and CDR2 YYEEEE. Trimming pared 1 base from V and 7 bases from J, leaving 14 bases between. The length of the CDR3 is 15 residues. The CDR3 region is CASSLSTAAGEKLFF. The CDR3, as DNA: TGTGCCAGCAGCTTGAGCACGGCCGCTGGTGAAAAACTGTTTTTT.

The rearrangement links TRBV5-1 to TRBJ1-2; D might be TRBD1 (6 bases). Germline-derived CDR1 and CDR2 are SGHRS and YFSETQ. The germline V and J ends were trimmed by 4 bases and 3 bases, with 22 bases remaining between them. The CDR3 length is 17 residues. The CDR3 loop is CASSLKGGAGVDYGYTF. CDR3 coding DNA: TGCGCCAGCAGCCTGAAGGGCGGGGCAGGGGTGGACTATGGCTACACCTTC.

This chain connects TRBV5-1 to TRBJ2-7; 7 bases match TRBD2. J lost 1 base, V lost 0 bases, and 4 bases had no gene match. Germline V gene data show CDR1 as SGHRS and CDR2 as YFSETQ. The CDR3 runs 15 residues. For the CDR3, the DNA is TGCGCCAGCAGCTTGGAAGCGGGGTTATCCTACGAGCAGTACTTC. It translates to CASSLEAGLSYEQYF.

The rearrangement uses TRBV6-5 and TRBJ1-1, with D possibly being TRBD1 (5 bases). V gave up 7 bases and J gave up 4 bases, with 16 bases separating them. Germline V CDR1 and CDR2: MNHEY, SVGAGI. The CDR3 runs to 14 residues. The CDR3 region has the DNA TGTGCCAGCACCAAAAAGGGGCTCGGCACTGAAGCTTTCTTT. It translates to CASTKKGLGTEAFF.

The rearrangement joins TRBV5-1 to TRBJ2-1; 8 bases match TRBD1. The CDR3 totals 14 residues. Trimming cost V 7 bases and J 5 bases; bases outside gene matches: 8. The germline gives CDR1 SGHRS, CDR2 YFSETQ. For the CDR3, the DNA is TGCGCCAGCCAGACAGGGGTCCTAAACAATGAGCAGTTCTTC. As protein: CASQTGVLNNEQFF.

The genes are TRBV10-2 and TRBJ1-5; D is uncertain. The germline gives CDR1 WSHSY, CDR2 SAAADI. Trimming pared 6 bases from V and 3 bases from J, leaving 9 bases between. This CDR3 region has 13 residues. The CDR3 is CASRDGVNQPQHF. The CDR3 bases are TGCGCCAGCAGGGACGGGGTCAATCAGCCCCAGCATTTT.